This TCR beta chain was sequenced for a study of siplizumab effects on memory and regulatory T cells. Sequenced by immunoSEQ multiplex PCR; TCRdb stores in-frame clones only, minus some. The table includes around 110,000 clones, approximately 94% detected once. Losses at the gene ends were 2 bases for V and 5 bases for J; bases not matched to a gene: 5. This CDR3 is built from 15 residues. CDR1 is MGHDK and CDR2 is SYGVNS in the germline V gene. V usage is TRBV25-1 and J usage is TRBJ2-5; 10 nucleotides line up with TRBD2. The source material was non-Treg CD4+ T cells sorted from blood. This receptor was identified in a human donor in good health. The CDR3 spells CASSENLAGAETQYF. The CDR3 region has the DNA TGTGCCAGCAGTGAAAATCTAGCGGGAGCGGAGACCCAGTACTTC.